A single sample gave rise to the 7 T cell receptor beta chains below, sequenced in a study of OX40 agonist ivuxolimab in advanced cancers. The protocol was immunoSEQ multiplex PCR, while the TCRdb copy is restricted to in-frame clones and leaves out a portion. Of tens of thousands of clones listed, 65% to 90% are singletons. The sample here was CD4+ or CD8+ T cells sorted from blood, taken in a trial of the OX40 agonist ivuxolimab. These receptors all come from an adult with an advanced solid tumor such as melanoma, head and neck, liver or kidney cancer.

The chain is built from TRBV5-1 and TRBJ1-5; D might be TRBD1 (5 bases). Trimming took 0 bases from V and 7 from J, leaving 14 bases between them. There are 15 residues in the CDR3. CDR1 and CDR2 (germline): SGHRS, YFSETQ. CDR3 DNA sequence: TGCGCCAGCAGCTTGGATGTAGGGGAGGACCAGCCCCAGCATTTT. Amino acid sequence: CASSLDVGEDQPQHF.

The rearrangement links TRBV10-1 to TRBJ2-1; D is ambiguous. V gave up 6 bases and J gave up 0 bases, with 9 bases separating them. This CDR3 has 14 residues. The V gene's germline CDR1 is WNHNN and CDR2 SYGVQD (reference sequence). CDR3 amino acids: CASRSSSSYNEQFF. The CDR3 DNA reads TGCGCCAGCAGATCCTCGAGCTCCTACAATGAGCAGTTCTTC.

This clone was detected only a few times. The rearrangement uses TRBV7-9 and TRBJ2-7; D is uncertain. Trimming took off 2 bases at V and 4 bases at J, with 6 bases between the two ends. This CDR3 is 12 amino acids long. Germline V CDR1 and CDR2: SEHNR, FQNEAQ (reference sequence). The CDR3 bases are TGTGCCAGCAGCTTAATTGGTTACGAGCAGTACTTC. Protein product: CASSLIGYEQYF. Together with reference TRBV7-9 and TRBJ2-7, the CDR3 gives the full variable domain: DTGVSQNPRHKITKRGQNVTFRCDPISEHNRLYWYRQTLGQGPEFLTYFQNEAQLEKSRLLSDRFSAERPKGSFSTLEIQRTEQGDSAMYLCASSLIGYEQYFGPGTRLTVT.

The chain carries TRBV7-9 and TRBJ1-5; D gene unclear. This CDR3 has 15 residues. The germline V and J ends were trimmed by 3 bases and 0 bases, with 9 bases remaining between them. Germline CDR1 SEHNR, CDR2 FQNEAQ (reference sequence). In DNA form, the CDR3 reads TGTGCCAGCAGCTTTGGAGAGGGTAGCAATCAGCCCCAGCATTTT. Residues: CASSFGEGSNQPQHF.

The genes are TRBV4-1 and TRBJ1-2; no reliable D call. Germline V gene sequence: CDR1 MGHRA, CDR2 YSYEKL. This CDR3 region has 15 residues. V was pared by 4 bases and J by 3 bases, with 15 bases between. CDR3 sequence (DNA): TGCGCCAGCAGCCCCCTCCCTCACACCGACTATGGCTACACCTTC. Its translation is CASSPLPHTDYGYTF.

The chain joins TRBV28 to TRBJ2-7, with D uncertain. The CDR3 runs to 16 residues. Germline CDR1 is MDHEN and CDR2 is SYDVKM. V lost 5 bases to trimming and J lost 3 bases, with 20 bases between them. The CDR3 DNA is TGTGCCAGCAGTCCCCCGACGCGAGGTGGATACTACGAGCAGTACTTC. Protein sequence: CASSPPTRGGYYEQYF.

The CDR3 spells CASSPESSGYNEQFF. The CDR3, as DNA: TGTGCCAGCTCGCCGGAGTCTAGCGGCTACAATGAGCAGTTCTTC. This chain uses TRBV18 with TRBJ2-1; 7 nucleotides match TRBD2. V trimming: 6 bases; J trimming: 3 bases; junction bases outside the gene matches: 8. CDR1 and CDR2 (germline): KGHSH, LQKENI. CDR3 length: 15 amino acids.